This TCR beta chain was identified during a study of blood T cell repertoires in COVID-19. Across the study: COVID-19 samples, acute and convalescent, were from the United States, Italy and Spain. PBMCs, B-cell-depleted T cells, or T cells were the source of the cDNA or gDNA that made up the material.

Exposed volunteers were people who met a COVID-19 case within 2 weeks before study entry. The CDR3 sequence is 16 residues long. Germline assignment: CDR1 MNHNS and CDR2 SASEGT. The V end was cut by 4 bases, the J end by 2 bases, with 14 bases between. In the original analysis: From reference gene primer amplification, estimates of nucleated cell counts were derived. Produced via immunoSEQ multiplex PCR; TCRdb's table is partial and in-frame only. The V and J calls and clone size are taken from that table; D and trimming were inferred from the DNA. The sample shows roughly 140,000 clones, around 84% of them seen only once.

This TCR was sampled from a woman aged 50 to 65 who had been exposed to COVID-19. This rearrangement joins TRBV6-1 to TRBJ2-2; D gene ambiguous. What was sequenced was PBMCs or T cells enriched from blood (not recorded which). CDR3 protein: CASSGVGRINTGELFF. CDR3 DNA sequence: TGTGCCAGCAGTGGAGTCGGCAGGATTAACACCGGGGAGCTGTTTTTT.